This entry lists 28 T cell receptor beta chains sequenced from one sample in a study of shared clonotypes between healthy human individuals. Data came from immunoSEQ multiplex PCR; TCRdb stores just in-frame clones and leaves some out. This table has 500,000 to 550,000 clones, more than 95% appearing once. The sample was naive CD4+ T cells sorted from blood. Subset of the sample: CD45RA+ positively selected. These receptors all come from a woman aged 25 to 39 in good health.

The CDR3, as DNA: TGTGCCAGCAGATCCGGACAGGGTAGATTTGAAGCTTTCTTT. The encoded protein is CASRSGQGRFEAFF. V usage is TRBV6-4 and J usage is TRBJ1-1; 8 nucleotides align to TRBD1. Looked up from germline, CDR1 is MRHNA and CDR2 is SNTAGT. The CDR3 loop spans 14 amino acids. With 6 bases clipped from V and 7 bases from J, the junction kept 10 bases outside the gene matches.

This clone was detected only once. The chain employs TRBV5-1 and TRBJ2-1; 10 bases agree with TRBD2. This CDR3 has 15 residues. Germline V gene lookup returns CDR1 SGHRS and CDR2 YFSETQ. V shed 0 bases and J 9 bases; nucleotides not matched to a gene: 6. The DNA of the CDR3 is TGCGCCAGCAGCTTGGGGACTAGCGGAGTCAGTGAGCAGTTCTTC. Its translation: CASSLGTSGVSEQFF.

The chain joins TRBV6-5 to TRBJ1-2; D may be TRBD1 (6 bases). The length of the CDR3 is 15 residues. CDR1 and CDR2 from the germline V gene are MNHEY and SVGAGI. The V end was cut by 2 bases, the J end by 4 bases, with 14 bases between. CDR3 region: CASSYIVRGGYGYTF. Written as DNA, the CDR3 is TGTGCCAGCAGTTACATTGTCAGGGGAGGCTATGGCTACACCTTC.

The CDR3 loop reads CASSAKGQAYEQYF. The CDR3 DNA follows: TGTGCCAGCAGCGCCAAAGGACAGGCCTACGAGCAGTACTTC. The chain employs TRBV9 and TRBJ2-7, with TRBD1 matching over 7 bases. V trimming: 3 bases; J trimming: 2 bases; junction bases outside the gene matches: 5. There are 14 residues in the CDR3. In germline, CDR1 is SGDLS, CDR2 YYNGEE.

The gene calls are TRBV5-6 and TRBJ1-1; a weak D match, TRBD1 (5 bases). V was cut by 4 bases and J by 4 bases, with 11 bases left in between. The CDR3 is 13 amino acids. Germline V gene sequence: CDR1 SGHDT, CDR2 YYEEEE. The CDR3 here is CASSPWDGTEAFF. The CDR3, as DNA: TGTGCCAGCAGCCCGTGGGACGGCACTGAAGCTTTCTTT.

The chain carries TRBV28 and TRBJ1-5, with D possibly TRBD1 on 6 matching bases. Trimming took off 7 bases at V and 2 bases at J, with 12 bases between the two ends. The germline gives CDR1 MDHEN, CDR2 SYDVKM. This CDR3 has 14 amino acids. The CDR3 DNA is TGTGCCAGCATAGGGTGGGGGCGCAATCAGCCCCAGCATTTT. Translation: CASIGWGRNQPQHF.

The chain links TRBV30 to TRBJ1-3; D gene ambiguous. The germline V gene encodes CDR1 GTSNPN and CDR2 SVGIG (reference sequence). With 0 bases removed from V and 8 bases from J, the gap between germline ends came to 8 bases. The CDR3 is 12 amino acids. CDR3: CAWSVLGDTIYF. CDR3 nucleotide sequence: TGTGCCTGGAGTGTATTAGGCGACACCATATATTTT.

This rearrangement joins TRBV28 to TRBJ1-2, with unresolved D. Trimming left V 7 bases short and J 4 bases short, with 13 bases between. The CDR3 totals 13 residues. From germline, CDR1 is MDHEN and CDR2 SYDVKM. CDR3 nucleotide sequence: TGTGCCAGCAAACGGACGGGCGTCTATGGCTACACCTTC. As protein: CASKRTGVYGYTF.

The V call is TRBV4-1, the J call TRBJ2-1; TRBD2 might be the D (5 bases). Germline loops: CDR1 MGHRA, CDR2 YSYEKL. Trimming removed 4 bases at V and 5 bases at J, with 12 bases between. The CDR3 totals 14 residues. This CDR3 reads CASSLLGSNNEQFF. In DNA, the CDR3 is TGCGCCAGCAGCCTGTTGGGGAGTAACAATGAGCAGTTCTTC.

V and J are TRBV30 and TRBJ2-7, with 12 bases lining up with TRBD2. Unmatched junction bases numbered 5, after V lost 2 bases and J lost 6 bases. Per the germline V gene, CDR1 is GTSNPN and CDR2 is SVGIG (reference sequence). The CDR3 runs 14 residues. This chain's CDR3 is CAWSLGLAGTEQYF. CDR3 bases: TGTGCCTGGAGTCTGGGACTAGCGGGTACCGAGCAGTACTTC.

The V gene is TRBV30, the J gene TRBJ1-5; 7 bases are shared with TRBD1. CDR1 is GTSNPN, CDR2 SVGIG, per germline (reference sequence). The J segment lost 1 base and the V segment lost 0 bases, leaving 6 bases of the junction unmatched. The CDR3 runs 16 residues. The DNA for the CDR3 is TGTGCCTGGAGTGTAAGGGGGCGGATGAGCAATCAGCCCCAGCATTTT. This translates into CAWSVRGRMSNQPQHF.

V is TRBV6-1 and J is TRBJ2-1, with 12 positions matching TRBD1. The germline CDR1 and CDR2 sequences are MNHNS and SASEGT. This CDR3 contains 17 residues. Trimming at V came to 4 bases and at J to 7 bases, leaving 11 bases not matched to a gene. The CDR3 sequence is CASSVGQGASSGNEQFF. The CDR3 bases are TGTGCCAGCAGTGTGGGACAGGGGGCGAGTTCGGGAAATGAGCAGTTCTTC.

V and J are TRBV29-1 and TRBJ2-7, with 13 bases matching TRBD2. V shed 7 bases, J shed 6 bases, and the junction held 3 bases outside the gene matches. The CDR3 totals 12 residues. Germline values: CDR1 SQVTM, CDR2 ANQGSEA. The CDR3 coding sequence is TGCAGCGGCGGGACTAGCGGGGCCGAGCAGTACTTC. Protein: CSGGTSGAEQYF.

The chain employs TRBV4-2 and TRBJ1-5, with D perhaps TRBD1 (6 bases). The CDR3 is 15 residues long. Trimming cost V 4 bases and J 3 bases, with 13 bases left between them. The germline gives CDR1 LGHNA, CDR2 YNFKEQ. CDR3 residues: CASSRGGGNNQPQHF. The CDR3 bases are TGTGCCAGCAGCCGCGGGGGGGGCAACAATCAGCCCCAGCATTTT.

The chain couples TRBV5-4 to TRBJ2-1; 13 bases are shared with TRBD2. The trim removed 4 bases at V and 9 bases at J, leaving 10 bases unmatched. The CDR3 extends over 16 amino acids. CDR1 is SGHNT, CDR2 YYREEE, per germline (reference sequence). The CDR3 coding sequence is TGTGCCAGCAGCGCCCCCGGGACTAGCGGGAATCGTGAGCAGTTCTTC. It translates to CASSAPGTSGNREQFF.

This clone has a single count. V usage is TRBV10-3 and J usage is TRBJ2-7, with D uncertain. Trimming left V 0 bases short and J 0 bases short, with 12 bases between. The germline gives CDR1 ENHRY, CDR2 SYGVKD. The CDR3 length is 16 residues. The CDR3 reads CAISESIVSSSYEQYF. The CDR3 region has the DNA TGTGCCATCAGTGAGTCGATCGTCTCTTCCTCCTACGAGCAGTACTTC.

The chain carries TRBV2 and TRBJ2-3, with D unresolved. The CDR3 runs to 14 residues. V was trimmed by 5 bases and J by 1 base, leaving 10 bases between them. Germline CDR1 reads SNHLY; CDR2 reads FYNNEI. Written as DNA, the CDR3 is TGTGCCAGCAGTAAAAGGCCGGGCACAGATACGCAGTATTTT. This codes for CASSKRPGTDTQYF.

The CDR3, as DNA: TGCAGCGCCGAATATACAGGGAACCTGCAGTTCTTC. Translating gives CSAEYTGNLQFF. This chain joins TRBV29-1 and TRBJ2-1; D might be TRBD1 (6 bases). The V end was cut by 7 bases, the J end by 12 bases, with 19 bases between. CDR1 is SQVTM and CDR2 is ANQGSEA in the germline V gene. There are 12 residues in the CDR3.

The chain is built from TRBV5-1 and TRBJ2-2, with D perhaps TRBD1 (6 bases). This CDR3 has 11 amino acids. Germline CDR1 SGHRS, CDR2 YFSETQ. V shed 7 bases and J shed 15 bases, with 16 bases lying between them. CDR3 in DNA: TGCGCCAGCTCCCCCGGACAGTCAATGTTTTTT. This gives the protein CASSPGQSMFF.

This chain uses TRBV4-1 with TRBJ2-3, with TRBD2 matching 11 bases. The CDR3 sequence is 17 residues long. Germline values: CDR1 MGHRA, CDR2 YSYEKL. J was trimmed by 1 base and V by 5 bases; bases with no gene match: 8. CDR3 sequence reads: CASSSPKTSGGTDTQYF. CDR3 sequence (DNA): TGCGCCAGCAGCTCTCCTAAGACTAGCGGGGGCACAGATACGCAGTATTTT.

The chain recombines TRBV27 with TRBJ2-7, with TRBD2 matching 7 bases. Trimming removed 3 bases from V and 9 bases from J; junction bases left unmatched: 5. This CDR3 has 12 amino acids. Germline values: CDR1 MNHEY, CDR2 SMNVEV (reference sequence). The CDR3 sequence: CASSLNGGRQYF. CDR3 in DNA: TGTGCCAGCAGTTTGAACGGCGGGAGGCAGTACTTC.

As regards this clone: The same CDR3 arises from other DNA sequences in this sample as well. The chain links TRBV28 to TRBJ1-3; D is unclear. The CDR3 is 13 amino acids. Between the trimmed V and J ends, which lost 4 bases and 2 bases, there was a span of 6 bases. CDR1 is MDHEN and CDR2 is SYDVKM in the germline V gene. CDR3: CASSSGAGNTIYF. Written as DNA, the CDR3 is TGTGCCAGCAGTTCCGGGGCTGGAAACACCATATATTTT.

The chain is built from TRBV5-1 and TRBJ2-7; D is unresolved. V gave up 2 bases and J gave up 0 bases, with 15 bases separating them. Looked up from germline, CDR1 is SGHRS and CDR2 is YFSETQ. CDR3 length: 16 residues. CDR3 bases: TGCGCCAGCAGCTTTTTAGGAACTCCTAACTCCTACGAGCAGTACTTC. Translating gives CASSFLGTPNSYEQYF. The full variable domain, completed using reference TRBV5-1 and TRBJ2-7, is KAGVTQTPRYLIKTRGQQVTLSCSPISGHRSVSWYQQTPGQGLQFLFEYFSETQRNKGNFPGRFSGRQFSNSRSEMNVSTLELGDSALYLCASSFLGTPNSYEQYFGPGTRLTVT.

The V gene is TRBV5-1, the J gene TRBJ1-5; D may be TRBD1 (5 bases). The CDR3 is 15 amino acids. The V gene lost 4 bases and the J gene lost 5 bases, with 16 bases spanning the gap. Germline V gene sequence: CDR1 SGHRS, CDR2 YFSETQ. CDR3 sequence reads: CASSLGSGSDQPQHF. The CDR3 DNA reads as TGCGCCAGCAGCCTTGGCTCAGGGTCCGATCAGCCCCAGCATTTT.

V usage is TRBV7-2 and J usage is TRBJ2-3; perhaps TRBD2 as D (6 bases). This CDR3 contains 18 residues. CDR1 SGHTA and CDR2 FQGNSA come from the germline V gene. Trimming removed 4 bases at V and 2 bases at J, with 22 bases between. In DNA, the CDR3 is TGTGCCAGCAGCTCTCGTCATGGGGGACTCCAGAACACAGATACGCAGTATTTT. This codes for CASSSRHGGLQNTDTQYF.

The chain combines TRBV28 with TRBJ1-1; D unresolved. The germline V gene has CDR1 MDHEN and CDR2 SYDVKM. Deletions cut 9 bases from V and 0 bases from J, with 14 bases between. The CDR3 runs 14 residues. The CDR3 DNA reads TGTGCCAGAAGAGGGCGGATGTTGAACACTGAAGCTTTCTTT. As protein: CARRGRMLNTEAFF.

The V call is TRBV4-1, the J call TRBJ2-7; 10 bases agree with TRBD2. CDR1 is MGHRA, CDR2 YSYEKL, per germline. The CDR3 consists of 18 residues. Trimming took 1 base from V and 3 from J; bases not matched to a gene: 12. In DNA form, the CDR3 reads TGCGCCAGCAGCCAAGGAGCCACCAGGGCTAGCGGGAGCTACGAGCAGTACTTC. This sequence encodes CASSQGATRASGSYEQYF.

The chain combines TRBV5-8 with TRBJ2-7, with D possibly being TRBD1 or TRBD2 (5 bases each). Trimming took 4 bases from V and 6 from J, leaving 14 bases between them. The germline gives CDR1 SGHTS, CDR2 YDEGEE. This CDR3 region has 13 residues. The chain's CDR3 is CASSRWTGTEQYF. CDR3 sequence (DNA): TGTGCCAGCAGCCGGTGGACGGGGACCGAGCAGTACTTC.